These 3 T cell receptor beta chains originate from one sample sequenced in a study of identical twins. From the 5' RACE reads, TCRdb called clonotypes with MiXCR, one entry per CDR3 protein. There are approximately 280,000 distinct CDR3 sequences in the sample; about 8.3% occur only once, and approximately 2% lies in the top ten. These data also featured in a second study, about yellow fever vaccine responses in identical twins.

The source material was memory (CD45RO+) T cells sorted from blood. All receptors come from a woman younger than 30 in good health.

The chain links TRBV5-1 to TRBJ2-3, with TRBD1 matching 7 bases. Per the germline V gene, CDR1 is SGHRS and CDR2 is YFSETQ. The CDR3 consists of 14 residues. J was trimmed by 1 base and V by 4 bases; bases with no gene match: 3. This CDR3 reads CASSKGQRTDTQYF. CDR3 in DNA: TGCGCCAGCAGCAAGGGACAGCGCACAGATACGCAGTATTTT.

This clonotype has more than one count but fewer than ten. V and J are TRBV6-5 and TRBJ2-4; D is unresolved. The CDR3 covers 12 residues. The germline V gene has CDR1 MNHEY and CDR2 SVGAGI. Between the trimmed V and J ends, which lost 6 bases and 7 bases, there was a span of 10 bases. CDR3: CASRSRTNIQYF. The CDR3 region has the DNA TGTGCCAGCAGATCCCGTACTAACATTCAGTACTTC.

The CDR3 bases are TGTGCCAGCAGCGCACCGGGACAGGTCCTTGTGGGTGAGCAGTTCTTC. Protein product: CASSAPGQVLVGEQFF. V gene TRBV11-3 combines with J gene TRBJ2-1; 8 positions match TRBD1. Germline V gene data show CDR1 as SGHNT and CDR2 as YENEEA. The CDR3 consists of 16 residues. The J segment lost 9 bases and the V segment lost 5 bases, leaving 15 bases of the junction unmatched. Using reference TRBV11-3 and TRBJ2-1 for the parts outside the CDR3, the full variable domain is EAGVVQSPRYKIIEKKQPVAFWCNPISGHNTLYWYLQNLGQGPELLIRYENEEAVDDSQLPKDRFSAERLKGVDSTLKIQPAELGDSAVYLCASSAPGQVLVGEQFFGPGTRLTVL.